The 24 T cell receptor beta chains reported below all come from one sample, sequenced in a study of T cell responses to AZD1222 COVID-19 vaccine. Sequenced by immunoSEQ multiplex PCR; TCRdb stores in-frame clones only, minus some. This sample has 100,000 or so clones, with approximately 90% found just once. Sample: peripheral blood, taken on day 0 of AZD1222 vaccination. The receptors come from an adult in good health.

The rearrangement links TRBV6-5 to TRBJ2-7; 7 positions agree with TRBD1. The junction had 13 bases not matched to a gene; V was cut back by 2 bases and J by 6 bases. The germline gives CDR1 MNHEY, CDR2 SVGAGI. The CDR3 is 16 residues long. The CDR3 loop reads CASSYHQGVTSSEQYF. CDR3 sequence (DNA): TGTGCCAGCAGTTACCATCAGGGGGTAACCTCTTCCGAGCAGTACTTC.

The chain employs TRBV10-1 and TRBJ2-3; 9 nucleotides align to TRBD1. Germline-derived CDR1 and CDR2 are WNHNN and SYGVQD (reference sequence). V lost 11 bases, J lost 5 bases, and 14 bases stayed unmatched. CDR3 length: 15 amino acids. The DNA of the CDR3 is TGCGCCGCCAGCATTCACAGGGGGCGTGAAGATACGCAGTATTTT. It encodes CAASIHRGREDTQYF.

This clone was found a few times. The CDR3 reads CASSLKGGAHYEQYF. CDR3 in DNA: TGTGCCAGCAGCTTGAAGGGGGGGGCTCACTACGAGCAGTACTTC. The chain carries TRBV5-6 and TRBJ2-7; maybe TRBD2 (7 bases). The germline V gene has CDR1 SGHDT and CDR2 YYEEEE. The CDR3 is 15 amino acids. V dropped 1 base and J dropped 3 bases, with 14 bases sitting between them.

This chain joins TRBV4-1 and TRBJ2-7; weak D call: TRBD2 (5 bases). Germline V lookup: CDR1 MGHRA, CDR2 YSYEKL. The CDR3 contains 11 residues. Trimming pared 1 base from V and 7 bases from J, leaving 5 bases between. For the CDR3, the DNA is TGCGCCAGCAGCCAAGCGGGGGAGCAGTACTTC. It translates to CASSQAGEQYF.

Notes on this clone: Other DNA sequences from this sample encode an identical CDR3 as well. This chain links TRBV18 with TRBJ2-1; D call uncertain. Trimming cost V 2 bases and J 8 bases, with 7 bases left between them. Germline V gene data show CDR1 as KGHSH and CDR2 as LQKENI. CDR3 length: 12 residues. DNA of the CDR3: TGTGCCAGCTCACCAGGTGGTTATGAGCAGTTCTTC. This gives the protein CASSPGGYEQFF.

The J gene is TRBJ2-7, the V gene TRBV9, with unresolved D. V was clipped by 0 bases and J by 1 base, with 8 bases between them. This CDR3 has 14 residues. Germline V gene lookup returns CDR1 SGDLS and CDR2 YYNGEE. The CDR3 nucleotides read TGTGCCAGCAGCGTAGATCCCGATTCCTACGAGCAGTACTTC. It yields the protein CASSVDPDSYEQYF. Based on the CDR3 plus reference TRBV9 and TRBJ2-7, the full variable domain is DSGVTQTPKHLITATGQRVTLRCSPRSGDLSVYWYQQSLDQGLQFLIQYYNGEERAKGNILERFSAQQFPDLHSELNLSSLELGDSALYFCASSVDPDSYEQYFGPGTRLTVT.

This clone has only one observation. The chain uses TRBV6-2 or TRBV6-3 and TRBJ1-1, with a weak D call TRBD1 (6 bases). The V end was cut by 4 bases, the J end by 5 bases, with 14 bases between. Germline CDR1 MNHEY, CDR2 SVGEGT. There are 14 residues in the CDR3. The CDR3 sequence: CASSSNRAGTEAFF. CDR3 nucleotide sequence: TGTGCCAGCAGTTCCAACAGGGCAGGGACTGAAGCTTTCTTT.

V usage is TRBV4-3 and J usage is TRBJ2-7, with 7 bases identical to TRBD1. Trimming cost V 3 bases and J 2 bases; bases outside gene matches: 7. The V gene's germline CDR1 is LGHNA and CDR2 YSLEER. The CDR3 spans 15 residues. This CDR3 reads CASSQNRGVAYEQYF. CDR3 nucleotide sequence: TGCGCCAGCAGCCAGAACAGGGGAGTCGCCTACGAGCAGTACTTC.

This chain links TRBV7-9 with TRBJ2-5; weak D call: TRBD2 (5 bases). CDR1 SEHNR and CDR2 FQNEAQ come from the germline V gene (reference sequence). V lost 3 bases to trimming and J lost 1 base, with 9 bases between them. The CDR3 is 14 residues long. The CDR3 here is CASSLISAQETQYF. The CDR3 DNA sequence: TGTGCCAGCAGCTTGATTAGCGCCCAAGAGACCCAGTACTTC.

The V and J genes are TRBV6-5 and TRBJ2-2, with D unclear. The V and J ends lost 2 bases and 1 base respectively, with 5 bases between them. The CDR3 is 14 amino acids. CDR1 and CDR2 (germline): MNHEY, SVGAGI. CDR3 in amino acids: CASSYGLNTGELFF. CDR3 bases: TGTGCCAGCAGTTACGGGCTGAACACCGGGGAGCTGTTTTTT.

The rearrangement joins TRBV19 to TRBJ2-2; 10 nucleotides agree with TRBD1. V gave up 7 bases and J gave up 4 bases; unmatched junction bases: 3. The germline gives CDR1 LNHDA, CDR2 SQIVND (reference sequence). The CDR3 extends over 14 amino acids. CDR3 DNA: TGTGCCAGTAAGACAGGGGGCGGCACCGGGGAGCTGTTTTTT. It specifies CASKTGGGTGELFF.

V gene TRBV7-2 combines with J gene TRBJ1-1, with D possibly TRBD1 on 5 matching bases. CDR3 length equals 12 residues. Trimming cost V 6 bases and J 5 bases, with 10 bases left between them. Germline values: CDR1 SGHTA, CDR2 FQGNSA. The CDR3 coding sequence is TGTGCCAGCAGGTTGAAGGGGACTGAAGCTTTCTTT. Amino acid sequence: CASRLKGTEAFF.

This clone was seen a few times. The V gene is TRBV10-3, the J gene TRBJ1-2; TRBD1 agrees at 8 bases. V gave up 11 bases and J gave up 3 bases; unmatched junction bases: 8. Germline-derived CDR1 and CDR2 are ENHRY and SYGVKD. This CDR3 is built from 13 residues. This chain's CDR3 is CALGQDYDYGYTF. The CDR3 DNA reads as TGTGCCCTGGGACAGGATTATGACTATGGCTACACCTTC.

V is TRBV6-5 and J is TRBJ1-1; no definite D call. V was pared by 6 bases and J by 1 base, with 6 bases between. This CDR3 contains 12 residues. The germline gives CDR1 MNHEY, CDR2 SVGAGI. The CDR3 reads CASRSQNTEAFF. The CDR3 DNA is TGTGCCAGCAGGAGCCAGAACACTGAAGCTTTCTTT.

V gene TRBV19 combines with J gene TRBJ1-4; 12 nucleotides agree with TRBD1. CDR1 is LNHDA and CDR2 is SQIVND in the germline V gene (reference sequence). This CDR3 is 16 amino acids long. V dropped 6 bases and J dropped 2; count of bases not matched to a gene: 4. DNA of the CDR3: TGTGCCAGTAGCCGGGACAGGGGGCGTACTAATGAAAAACTGTTTTTT. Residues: CASSRDRGRTNEKLFF.

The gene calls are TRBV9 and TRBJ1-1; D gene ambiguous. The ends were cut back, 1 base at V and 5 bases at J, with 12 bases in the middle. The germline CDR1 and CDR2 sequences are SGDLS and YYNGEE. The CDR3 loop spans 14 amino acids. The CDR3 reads CASSVTPGATEAFF. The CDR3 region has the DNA TGTGCCAGCAGCGTAACCCCAGGAGCTACTGAAGCTTTCTTT.

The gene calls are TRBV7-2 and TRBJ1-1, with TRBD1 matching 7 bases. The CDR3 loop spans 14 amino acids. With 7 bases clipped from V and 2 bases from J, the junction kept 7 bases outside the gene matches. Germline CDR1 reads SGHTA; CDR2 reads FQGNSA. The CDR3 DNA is TGTGCCAGCATGCGAGGGGGCACTAACACTGAAGCTTTCTTT. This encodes CASMRGGTNTEAFF.

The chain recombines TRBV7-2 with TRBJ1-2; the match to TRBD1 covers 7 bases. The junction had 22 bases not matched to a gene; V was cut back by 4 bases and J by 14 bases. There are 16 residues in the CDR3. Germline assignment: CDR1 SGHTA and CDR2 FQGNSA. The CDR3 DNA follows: TGTGCCAGCAGCTCCAGGGGGAGTGACTTGGCCTATGTGAGGACCTTC. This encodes CASSSRGSDLAYVRTF. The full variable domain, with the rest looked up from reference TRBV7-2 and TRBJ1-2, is GAGVSQSPSNKVTEKGKDVELRCDPISGHTALYWYRQSLGQGLEFLIYFQGNSAPDKSGLPSDRFSAERTGGSVSTLTIQRTQQEDSAVYLCASSSRGSDLAYVRTFGSGTRLTVV.

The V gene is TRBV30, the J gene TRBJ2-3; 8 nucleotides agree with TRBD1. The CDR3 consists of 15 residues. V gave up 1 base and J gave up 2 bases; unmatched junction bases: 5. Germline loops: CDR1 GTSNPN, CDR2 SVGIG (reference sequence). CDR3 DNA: TGTGCCTGGAGTGACAGGGGGATGGCCACAGATACGCAGTATTTT. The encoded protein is CAWSDRGMATDTQYF.

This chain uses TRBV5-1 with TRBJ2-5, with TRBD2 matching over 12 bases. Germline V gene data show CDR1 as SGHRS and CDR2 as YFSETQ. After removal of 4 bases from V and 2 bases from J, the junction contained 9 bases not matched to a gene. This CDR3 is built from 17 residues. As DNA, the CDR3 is TGCGCCAGCAGCCACCCAGGACTAGCGGGGACTCAAGAGACCCAGTACTTC. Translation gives CASSHPGLAGTQETQYF.

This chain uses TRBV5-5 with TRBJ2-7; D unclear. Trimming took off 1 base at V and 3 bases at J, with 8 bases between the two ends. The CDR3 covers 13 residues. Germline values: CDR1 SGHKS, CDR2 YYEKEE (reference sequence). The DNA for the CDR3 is TGTGCCAGCAGCTTGTCCACCATCTACGAGCAGTACTTC. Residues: CASSLSTIYEQYF.

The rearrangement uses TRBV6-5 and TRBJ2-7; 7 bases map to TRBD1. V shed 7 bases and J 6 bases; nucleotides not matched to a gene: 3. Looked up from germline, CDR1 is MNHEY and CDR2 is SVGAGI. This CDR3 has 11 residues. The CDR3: CASNRGLEQYF. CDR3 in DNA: TGTGCCAGCAATAGGGGGCTCGAGCAGTACTTC.

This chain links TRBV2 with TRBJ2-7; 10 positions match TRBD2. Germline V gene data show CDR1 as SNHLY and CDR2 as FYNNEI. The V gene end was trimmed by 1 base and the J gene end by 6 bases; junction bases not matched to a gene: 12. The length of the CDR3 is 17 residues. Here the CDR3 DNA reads TGTGCCAGCAGTGAAGGTGGTAGCGGGGGGCTCCTCTTCGAGCAGTACTTC. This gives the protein CASSEGGSGGLLFEQYF.

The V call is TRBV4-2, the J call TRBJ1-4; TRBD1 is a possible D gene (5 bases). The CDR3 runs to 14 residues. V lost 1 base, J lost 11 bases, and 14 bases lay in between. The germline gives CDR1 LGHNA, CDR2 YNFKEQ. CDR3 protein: CASSQGFGGNKLFF. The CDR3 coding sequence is TGTGCCAGCAGCCAAGGTTTCGGGGGGAATAAACTGTTTTTT.